The 24 T cell receptor beta chains presented below share a single source sample, sequenced in a study of post-analysis software for immune sequencing data. Study-level findings and limits: In patients, TRBV5-6, TRBV5-1 and TRBV20-1 belonged to five or six TRBV segments found more frequently than in controls.

cDNA libraries for TCR beta contained unique molecular identifiers. TCRdb reprocessed the PCR reads via MiXCR and lists one record per CDR3 protein. This table holds 650,000 to 900,000 distinct CDR3 sequences, 46% found once. Their target antigens are unknown. Sequenced sample: blood. All receptors derive from a girl aged 5-17 years with multiple sclerosis.

A few counts support this clonotype. V gene TRBV6-5 combines with J gene TRBJ2-7; TRBD2 agrees at 10 bases. Germline assignment: CDR1 MNHEY and CDR2 SVGAGI. This CDR3 comprises 15 residues. The trim removed 7 bases at V and 0 bases at J, leaving 6 bases unmatched. In DNA, the CDR3 is TGTGCCAGCAAAAGAAAGCGGGAGGGCTCCTACGAGCAGTACTTC. Protein sequence: CASKRKREGSYEQYF.

This clonotype has just a few counts. The chain couples TRBV6-2 or TRBV6-3 to TRBJ2-1; 10 nucleotides line up with TRBD2. V was clipped by 5 bases and J by 6 bases; unmatched bases: 10. Germline values: CDR1 MNHEY, CDR2 SVGEGT. The CDR3 length is 16 residues. CDR3 DNA sequence: TGTGCCAGCAGTCCCGCGCTAGCGGGAGTGCCCAATGAGCAGTTCTTC. This gives the protein CASSPALAGVPNEQFF.

The chain employs TRBV4-2 and TRBJ2-1, with 7 positions matching TRBD1. CDR3 length: 15 amino acids. The J segment lost 12 bases and the V segment lost 1 base, leaving 12 bases of the junction unmatched. In germline, CDR1 is LGHNA, CDR2 YNFKEQ. The CDR3 spells CASSQAQGQSKRQFF. The CDR3 DNA follows: TGTGCCAGCAGCCAAGCCCAGGGACAGTCCAAGCGGCAGTTCTTC.

The J gene is TRBJ2-1, the V gene TRBV11-2; D is undetermined. V lost 6 bases to trimming and J lost 7 bases, with 19 bases between them. This CDR3 contains 15 residues. Germline CDR1 reads SGHAT; CDR2 reads FQNNGV. This CDR3 is CASRYTTWLGNEQFF. CDR3 coding DNA: TGTGCCAGCAGATATACCACGTGGCTAGGGAATGAGCAGTTCTTC. The complete variable domain, with remaining parts taken from reference TRBV11-2 and TRBJ2-1, reads EAGVAQSPRYKIIEKRQSVAFWCNPISGHATLYWYQQILGQGPKLLIQFQNNGVVDDSQLPKDRFSAERLKGVDSTLKIQPAKLEDSAVYLCASRYTTWLGNEQFFGPGTRLTVL.

The V call is TRBV6-5, the J call TRBJ1-2, with 7 nucleotides matching TRBD1. Germline CDR1 MNHEY, CDR2 SVGAGI. V shed 6 bases, J shed 4 bases, and the junction held 8 bases outside the gene matches. The CDR3 contains 14 residues. The CDR3 loop is CASRATGLVYGYTF. The CDR3 DNA is TGTGCCAGCAGAGCGACAGGGCTTGTCTATGGCTACACCTTC.

V is TRBV27 and J is TRBJ2-4; TRBD1 matches at 7 bases. Gene TRBJ2-7 matches the end of the DNA better, so the J call may be wrong. Germline CDR1 reads MNHEY; CDR2 reads SMNVEV (reference sequence). The CDR3 has 12 residues. Here the CDR3 DNA reads TGTGCCACCCGACAGGGTCCTTACGAGCAGTACTTC. This gives the protein CATRQGPYEQYF.

This clonotype was observed a handful of times. The chain is built from TRBV10-3 and TRBJ2-1, with D hard to call. CDR1 is ENHRY, CDR2 SYGVKD, per germline. This CDR3 spans 12 amino acids. V was clipped by 3 bases and J by 6 bases, with 6 bases between them. CDR3 nucleotide sequence: TGTGCCATCAGTGATCCAGGCAATGAGCAGTTCTTC. This translates into CAISDPGNEQFF.

The table lists this clonotype with a few counts. The chain employs TRBV5-1 and TRBJ1-2; the D gene is possibly TRBD1 (5 bases). With 1 base removed from V and 2 bases from J, the gap between germline ends came to 12 bases. The CDR3 consists of 15 residues. In germline, CDR1 is SGHRS, CDR2 YFSETQ. The CDR3 reads CASSLTRDVNYGYTF. Written as DNA, the CDR3 is TGCGCCAGCAGCTTGACCCGGGACGTCAACTATGGCTACACCTTC.

This clonotype appeared many times. This sequence joins TRBV7-9 and TRBJ2-3; D gene unclear. CDR1 is SEHNR and CDR2 is FQNEAQ in the germline V gene (reference sequence). The CDR3 totals 14 residues. Trimming shortened V by 1 base and J by 4 bases, and 9 bases separated the two germline ends. CDR3 in DNA: TGTGCCAGCAGCTTAGGCCACGGCGCAGATACGCAGTATTTT. Its protein product is CASSLGHGADTQYF. Combining the CDR3 with reference TRBV7-9 and TRBJ2-3 gives the whole variable domain DTGVSQNPRHKITKRGQNVTFRCDPISEHNRLYWYRQTLGQGPEFLTYFQNEAQLEKSRLLSDRFSAERPKGSFSTLEIQRTEQGDSAMYLCASSLGHGADTQYFGPGTRLTVL.

The chain is built from TRBV7-9 and TRBJ2-1; D not resolved. The V gene's germline CDR1 is SEHNR and CDR2 FQNEAQ (reference sequence). The CDR3 covers 15 residues. Trimming removed 5 bases from V and 3 bases from J, with 14 bases in between. The DNA of the CDR3 is TGTGCCAGCAGCCCTGACTCCTTCCTCTACAATGAGCAGTTCTTC. This encodes CASSPDSFLYNEQFF.

The rearrangement uses TRBV29-1 and TRBJ2-3; 10 bases map to TRBD2. This CDR3 region has 14 residues. After removal of 8 bases from V and 6 bases from J, the junction contained 11 bases not matched to a gene. Germline V gives CDR1 SQVTM, CDR2 ANQGSEA. The CDR3 here is CSLSSGRDGDTQYF. Written as DNA, the CDR3 is TGCAGCCTCTCCAGCGGGAGGGATGGGGATACGCAGTATTTT.

This chain links TRBV28 with TRBJ2-5, with D tentatively TRBD2 (5 bases). The CDR3 is 16 residues long. V gave up 7 bases and J gave up 11 bases, with 29 bases separating them. Per the germline V gene, CDR1 is MDHEN and CDR2 is SYDVKM. CDR3 in DNA: TGTGCCAGCATATCACCCCAACGCGGCCACCAAAGGGAGCAGTACTTC. It yields the protein CASISPQRGHQREQYF.

The V call is TRBV18, the J call TRBJ2-5, with D tentatively TRBD1 or TRBD2 (5 bases each). TRBJ2-7 explains the end of the DNA better; the J call may be wrong. This CDR3 has 14 residues. Germline V gene lookup returns CDR1 KGHSH and CDR2 LQKENI. The CDR3 DNA sequence: TGTGCCAGCTCAGGTACCGGGACCCGTGGCGAGCAGTACTTC. As protein: CASSGTGTRGEQYF.

This clonotype was observed a handful of times. The V gene is TRBV15, the J gene TRBJ2-5; 7 nucleotides match TRBD1. The last part of the DNA fits TRBJ2-7 better; the J call may be wrong. Germline CDR1 and CDR2: LNHNV and YYDKDF (reference sequence). The CDR3 spans 16 residues. The CDR3 loop is CATSREETGSSGEQYF. Here the CDR3 DNA reads TGTGCCACCAGCAGAGAGGAGACAGGGAGTTCTGGCGAGCAGTACTTC.

The CDR3 reads CASSYLRERTDTQYF. In DNA, the CDR3 is TGTGCCAGCAGTTACCTTAGGGAGCGCACAGATACGCAGTATTTT. The chain combines TRBV6-5 with TRBJ2-3; possible D gene TRBD2, 5 bases. The CDR3 spans 15 residues. The V end was cut by 2 bases, the J end by 1 base, with 10 bases between. Per the germline V gene, CDR1 is MNHEY and CDR2 is SVGAGI.

This chain uses TRBV20-1 with TRBJ2-1; D is unresolved. Trimming cost V 1 base and J 5 bases, with 6 bases left between them. The CDR3 has 12 residues. The germline V gene has CDR1 DFQATT and CDR2 SNEGSKA (reference sequence). DNA for the CDR3: TGCAGTGCTAGAGTGAACCACAATGAGCAGTTCTTC. Encoded protein: CSARVNHNEQFF.

The CDR3 protein is CSVARQGAEQYF. The CDR3 region has the DNA TGCAGCGTTGCGAGACAGGGCGCCGAGCAGTACTTC. The rearrangement joins TRBV29-1 to TRBJ2-5; TRBD1 matches 7 bases. The J call could be wrong; TRBJ2-7 is a better fit for the DNA end. Germline values: CDR1 SQVTM, CDR2 ANQGSEA. The CDR3 runs 12 residues.

CDR3 in amino acids: CSVEEGAGMSTDTQYF. CDR3 nucleotides: TGCAGCGTTGAGGAAGGAGCGGGGATGAGCACAGATACGCAGTATTTT. The chain joins TRBV29-1 to TRBJ2-3; 7 bases are shared with TRBD2. Trimming took 3 bases from V and 0 from J; bases not matched to a gene: 9. Germline V gene data show CDR1 as SQVTM and CDR2 as ANQGSEA. CDR3 size: 16 residues.

This clonotype turned up a few times. This chain connects TRBV9 to TRBJ2-5; the match to TRBD2 covers 8 bases. Per germline, CDR1 SGDLS and CDR2 YYNGEE. J lost 11 bases, V lost 2 bases, and 17 bases had no gene match. The CDR3 covers 16 residues. In DNA form, the CDR3 reads TGTGCCAGCAGCGTGTACCGGTTAGCGGGAAGGGATGAGCAGTACTTC. It translates to CASSVYRLAGRDEQYF.

This chain joins TRBV12-3 or TRBV12-4 and TRBJ2-2, with 10 bases fitting TRBD2. CDR3 size: 15 residues. Unmatched junction bases numbered 4, after V lost 5 bases and J lost 4 bases. CDR3 residues: CASSRASGGTGELFF. As DNA, the CDR3 is TGTGCCAGCAGTCGGGCTAGCGGGGGCACCGGGGAGCTGTTTTTT.

The CDR3 bases are TGCAGTGCTACTCCCCCCGAGTCTCAAAGCACAGATACGCAGTATTTT. Residues: CSATPPESQSTDTQYF. This chain connects TRBV20-1 to TRBJ2-3; D remains unclear. V was pared by 4 bases and J by 0 bases, with 17 bases between. Germline assignment: CDR1 DFQATT and CDR2 SNEGSKA (reference sequence). This CDR3 spans 16 amino acids.

The table lists this clonotype with a few counts. This chain uses TRBV3-1 with TRBJ2-1; 12 bases fit TRBD2. The CDR3 is 17 amino acids. V shed 2 bases, J shed 2 bases, and the junction held 4 bases outside the gene matches. Germline V gene sequence: CDR1 LGHDT, CDR2 YNNKEL (reference sequence). The CDR3 region has the DNA TGTGCCAGCAGCCAACCCGGACTAGCGGGGACCTACAATGAGCAGTTCTTC. The encoded protein is CASSQPGLAGTYNEQFF.

This chain uses TRBV25-1 with TRBJ1-5, with 7 bases matching TRBD1. With 11 bases clipped from V and 0 bases from J, the junction kept 19 bases outside the gene matches. CDR1 and CDR2 (germline): MGHDK, SYGVNS. The length of the CDR3 is 18 residues. CDR3 DNA sequence: TGTGCCGGGGAACGGGGGACAGTTATAACCTTTAGCAATCAGCCCCAGCATTTT. This translates into CAGERGTVITFSNQPQHF.

The chain employs TRBV7-9 and TRBJ2-1; 14 bases are shared with TRBD2. CDR3 size: 16 residues. Germline V gene lookup returns CDR1 SEHNR and CDR2 FQNEAQ (reference sequence). V lost 5 bases and J lost 6; bases outside the gene matches: 6. CDR3 amino acids: CASSRRLAGGSNEQFF. The CDR3 region has the DNA TGTGCCAGCAGCCGTCGACTAGCGGGAGGGAGCAATGAGCAGTTCTTC.